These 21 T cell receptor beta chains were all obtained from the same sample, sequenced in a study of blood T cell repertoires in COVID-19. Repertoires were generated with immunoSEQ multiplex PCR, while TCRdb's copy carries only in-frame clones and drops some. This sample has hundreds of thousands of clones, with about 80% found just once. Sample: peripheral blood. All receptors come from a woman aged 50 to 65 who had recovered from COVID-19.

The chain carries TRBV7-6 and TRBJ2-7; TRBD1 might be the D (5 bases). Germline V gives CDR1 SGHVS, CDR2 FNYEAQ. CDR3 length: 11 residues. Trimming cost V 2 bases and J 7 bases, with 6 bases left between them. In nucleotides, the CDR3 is TGTGCCAGCAGCTTATCAGGGGAGCAGTACTTC. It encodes CASSLSGEQYF. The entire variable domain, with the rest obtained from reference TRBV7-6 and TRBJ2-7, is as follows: GAGVSQSPRYKVTKRGQDVALRCDPISGHVSLYWYRQALGQGPEFLTYFNYEAQQDKSGLPNDRFSAERPEGSISTLTIQRTEQRDSAMYRCASSLSGEQYFGPGTRLTVT.

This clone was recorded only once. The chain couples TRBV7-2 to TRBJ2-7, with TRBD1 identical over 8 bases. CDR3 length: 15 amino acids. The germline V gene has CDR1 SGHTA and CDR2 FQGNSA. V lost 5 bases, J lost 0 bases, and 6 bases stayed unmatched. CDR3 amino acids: CASSQGAGSSYEQYF. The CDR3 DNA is TGTGCCAGCAGCCAGGGGGCAGGGAGCTCCTACGAGCAGTACTTC. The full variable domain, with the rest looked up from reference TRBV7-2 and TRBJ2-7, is GAGVSQSPSNKVTEKGKDVELRCDPISGHTALYWYRQSLGQGLEFLIYFQGNSAPDKSGLPSDRFSAERTGGSVSTLTIQRTQQEDSAVYLCASSQGAGSSYEQYFGPGTRLTVT.

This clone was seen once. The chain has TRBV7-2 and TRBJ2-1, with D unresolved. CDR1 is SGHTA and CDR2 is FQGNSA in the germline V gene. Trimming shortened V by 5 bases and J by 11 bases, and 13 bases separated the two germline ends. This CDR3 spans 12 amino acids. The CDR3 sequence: CASSRYYKQQFF. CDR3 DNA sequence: TGTGCCAGCAGCCGTTACTATAAACAGCAGTTCTTC.

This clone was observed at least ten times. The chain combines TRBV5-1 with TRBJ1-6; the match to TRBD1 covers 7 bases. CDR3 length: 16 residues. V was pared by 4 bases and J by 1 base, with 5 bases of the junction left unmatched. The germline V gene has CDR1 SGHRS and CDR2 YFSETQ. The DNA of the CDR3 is TGCGCCAGCAGCACCGGGACAGATTCCTATAATTCACCCCTCCACTTT. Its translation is CASSTGTDSYNSPLHF.

CDR3 nucleotides: TGTGCCAGCAGCGCAGGGGACTACTCTGGAAACACCATATATTTT. It is translated as CASSAGDYSGNTIYF. The V call is TRBV6-5, the J call TRBJ1-3, with D possibly TRBD1 on 6 matching bases. CDR1 is MNHEY, CDR2 SVGAGI, per germline. V was shortened by 6 bases and J by 0 bases, with 12 bases between the two germline ends. The CDR3 is 15 residues long.

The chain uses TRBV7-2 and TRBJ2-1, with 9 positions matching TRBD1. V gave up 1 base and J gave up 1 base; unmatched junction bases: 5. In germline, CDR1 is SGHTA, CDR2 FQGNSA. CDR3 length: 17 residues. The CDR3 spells CASSLGPGTGSYNEQFF. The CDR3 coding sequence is TGTGCCAGCAGCTTAGGGCCGGGGACAGGGTCCTACAATGAGCAGTTCTTC.

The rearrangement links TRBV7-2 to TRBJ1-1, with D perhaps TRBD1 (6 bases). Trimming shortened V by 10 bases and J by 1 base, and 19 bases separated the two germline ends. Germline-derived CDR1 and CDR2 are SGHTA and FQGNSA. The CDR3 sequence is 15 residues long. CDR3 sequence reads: CATERNRAGNTEAFF. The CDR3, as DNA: TGTGCCACCGAGAGAAACAGGGCTGGGAACACTGAAGCTTTCTTT.

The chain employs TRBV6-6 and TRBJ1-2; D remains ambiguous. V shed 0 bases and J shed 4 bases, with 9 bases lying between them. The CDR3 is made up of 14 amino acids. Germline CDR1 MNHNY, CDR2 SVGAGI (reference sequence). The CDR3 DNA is TGTGCCAGCAGTTACTCGTCACAGCTCTATGGCTACACCTTC. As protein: CASSYSSQLYGYTF.

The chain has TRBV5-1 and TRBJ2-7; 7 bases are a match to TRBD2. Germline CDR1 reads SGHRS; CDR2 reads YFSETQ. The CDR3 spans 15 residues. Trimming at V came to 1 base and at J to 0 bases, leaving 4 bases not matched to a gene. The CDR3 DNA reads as TGCGCCAGCAGCTTGAAGGGAGGGAGCTCCTACGAGCAGTACTTC. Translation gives CASSLKGGSSYEQYF.

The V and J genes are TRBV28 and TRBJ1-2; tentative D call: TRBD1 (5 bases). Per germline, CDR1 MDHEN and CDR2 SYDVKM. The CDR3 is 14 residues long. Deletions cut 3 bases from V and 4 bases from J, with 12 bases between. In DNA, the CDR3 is TGTGCCAGCAGTTTTTCGGGGGTTAGCTATGGCTACACCTTC. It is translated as CASSFSGVSYGYTF.

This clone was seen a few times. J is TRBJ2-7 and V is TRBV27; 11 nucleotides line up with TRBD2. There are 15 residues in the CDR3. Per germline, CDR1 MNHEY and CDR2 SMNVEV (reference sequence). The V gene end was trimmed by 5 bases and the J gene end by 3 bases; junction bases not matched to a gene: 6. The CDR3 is CASSLKTSGIYEQYF. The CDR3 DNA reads TGTGCCAGCAGTCTAAAGACTAGCGGGATCTACGAGCAGTACTTC.

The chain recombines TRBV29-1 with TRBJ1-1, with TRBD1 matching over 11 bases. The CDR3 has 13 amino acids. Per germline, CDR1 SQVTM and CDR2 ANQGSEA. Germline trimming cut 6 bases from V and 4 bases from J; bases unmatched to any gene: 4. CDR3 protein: CSVSGTGGTEAFF. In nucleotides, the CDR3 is TGCAGCGTGTCGGGGACAGGGGGCACTGAAGCTTTCTTT.

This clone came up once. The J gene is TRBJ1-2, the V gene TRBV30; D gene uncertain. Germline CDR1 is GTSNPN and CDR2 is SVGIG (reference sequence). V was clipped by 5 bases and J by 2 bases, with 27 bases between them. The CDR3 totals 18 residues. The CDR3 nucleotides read TGTGCCTGGTCCCCGTTGGGCACAGACCAAATTTTCAACTATGGCTACACCTTC. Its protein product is CAWSPLGTDQIFNYGYTF. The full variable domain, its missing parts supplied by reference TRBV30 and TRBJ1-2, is SQTIHQWPATLVQPVGSPLSLECTVEGTSNPNLYWYRQAAGRGLQLLFYSVGIGQISSEVPQNLSASRPQDRQFILSSKKLLLSDSGFYLCAWSPLGTDQIFNYGYTFGSGTRLTVV.

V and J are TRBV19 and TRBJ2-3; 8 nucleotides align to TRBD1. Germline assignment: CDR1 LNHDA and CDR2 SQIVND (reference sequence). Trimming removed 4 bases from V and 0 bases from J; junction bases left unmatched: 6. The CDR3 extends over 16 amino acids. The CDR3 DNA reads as TGTGCCAGTAGTACTCCAGGGGGCAGGAGCACAGATACGCAGTATTTT. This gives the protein CASSTPGGRSTDTQYF.

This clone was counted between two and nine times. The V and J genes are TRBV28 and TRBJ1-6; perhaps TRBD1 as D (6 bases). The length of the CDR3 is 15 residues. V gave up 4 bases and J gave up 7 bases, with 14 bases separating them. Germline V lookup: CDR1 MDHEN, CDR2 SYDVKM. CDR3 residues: CASSSAGALNSPLHF. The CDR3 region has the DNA TGTGCCAGCAGTTCCGCGGGGGCACTAAATTCACCCCTCCACTTT. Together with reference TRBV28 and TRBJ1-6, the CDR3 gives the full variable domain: DVKVTQSSRYLVKRTGEKVFLECVQDMDHENMFWYRQDPGLGLRLIYFSYDVKMKEKGDIPEGYSVSREKKERFSLILESASTNQTSMYLCASSSAGALNSPLHFGNGTRLTVT.

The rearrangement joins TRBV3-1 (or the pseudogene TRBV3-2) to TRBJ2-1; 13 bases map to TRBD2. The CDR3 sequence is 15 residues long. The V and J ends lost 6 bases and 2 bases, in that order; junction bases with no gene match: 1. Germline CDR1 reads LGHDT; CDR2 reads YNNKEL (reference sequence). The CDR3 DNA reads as TGTGCCAGCAGACTAGCGGGGGGGCCCTACAATGAGCAGTTCTTC. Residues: CASRLAGGPYNEQFF.

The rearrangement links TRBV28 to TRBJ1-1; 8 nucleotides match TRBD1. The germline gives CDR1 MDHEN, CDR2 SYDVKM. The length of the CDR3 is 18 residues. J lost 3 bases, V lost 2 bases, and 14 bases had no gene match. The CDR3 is CASSLIRGTGYYDTEAFF. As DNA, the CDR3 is TGTGCCAGCAGTTTAATCAGGGGGACAGGTTATTACGACACTGAAGCTTTCTTT.

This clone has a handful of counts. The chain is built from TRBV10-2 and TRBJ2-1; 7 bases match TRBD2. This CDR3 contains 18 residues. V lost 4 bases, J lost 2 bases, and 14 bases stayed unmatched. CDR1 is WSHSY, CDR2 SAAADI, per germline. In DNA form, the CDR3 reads TGCGCCAGCAGTGGTTTAGGGTTGAGACGGGAGGCCTACAATGAGCAGTTCTTC. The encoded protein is CASSGLGLRREAYNEQFF.

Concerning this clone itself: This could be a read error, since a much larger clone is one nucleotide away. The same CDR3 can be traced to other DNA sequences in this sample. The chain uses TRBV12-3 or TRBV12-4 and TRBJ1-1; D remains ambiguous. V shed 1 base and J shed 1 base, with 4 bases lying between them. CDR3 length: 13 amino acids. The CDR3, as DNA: TGTGCCAGCAGTTTAGGACAGAACACTGAAGCTTTCTTT. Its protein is CASSLGQNTEAFF.

DNA for the CDR3: TGTGCCAGCAGACCCACCGGGACAGGGCCCTATGGCTACACCTTC. It codes for CASRPTGTGPYGYTF. The V call is TRBV6-5, the J call TRBJ1-2; 9 bases match TRBD1. V was pared by 6 bases and J by 4 bases, with 9 bases of the junction left unmatched. This CDR3 contains 15 residues. Germline CDR1 MNHEY, CDR2 SVGAGI.

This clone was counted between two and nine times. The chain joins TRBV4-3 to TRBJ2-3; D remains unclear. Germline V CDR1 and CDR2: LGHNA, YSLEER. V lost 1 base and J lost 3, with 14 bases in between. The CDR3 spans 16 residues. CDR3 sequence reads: CASSQGYSQTTDTQYF. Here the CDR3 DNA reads TGCGCCAGCAGCCAAGGGTACAGCCAAACAACAGATACGCAGTATTTT.